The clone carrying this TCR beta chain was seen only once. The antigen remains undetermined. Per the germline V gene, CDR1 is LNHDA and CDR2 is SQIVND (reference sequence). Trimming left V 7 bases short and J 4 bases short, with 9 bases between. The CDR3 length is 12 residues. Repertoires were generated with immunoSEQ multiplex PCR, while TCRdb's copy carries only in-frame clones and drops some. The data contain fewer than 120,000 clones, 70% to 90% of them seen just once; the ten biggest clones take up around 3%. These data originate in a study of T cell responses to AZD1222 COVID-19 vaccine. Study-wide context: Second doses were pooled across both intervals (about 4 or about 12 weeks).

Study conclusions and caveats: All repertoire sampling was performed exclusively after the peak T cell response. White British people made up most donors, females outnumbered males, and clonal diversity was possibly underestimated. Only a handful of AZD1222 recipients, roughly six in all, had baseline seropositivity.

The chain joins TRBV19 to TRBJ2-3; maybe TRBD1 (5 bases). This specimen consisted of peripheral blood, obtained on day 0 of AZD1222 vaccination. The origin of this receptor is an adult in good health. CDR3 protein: CASTGASDTQYF. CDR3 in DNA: TGTGCCAGTACTGGGGCGTCAGATACGCAGTATTTT. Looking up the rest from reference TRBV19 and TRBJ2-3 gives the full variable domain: DGGITQSPKYLFRKEGQNVTLSCEQNLNHDAMYWYRQDPGQGLRLIYYSQIVNDFQKGDIAEGYSVSREKKESFPLTVTSAQKNPTAFYLCASTGASDTQYFGPGTRLTVL.